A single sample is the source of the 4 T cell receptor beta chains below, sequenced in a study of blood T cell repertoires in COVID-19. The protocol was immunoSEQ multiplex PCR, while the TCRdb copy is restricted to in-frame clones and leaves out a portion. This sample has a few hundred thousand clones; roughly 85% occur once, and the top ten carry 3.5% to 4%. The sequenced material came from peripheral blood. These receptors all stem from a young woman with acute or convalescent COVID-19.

As DNA, the CDR3 is TGTGCCAGCAGCTTCCCGCCCCGGAGTGGGTCACCCCTCCACTTT. It codes for CASSFPPRSGSPLHF. This chain links TRBV11-2 with TRBJ1-6; D gene uncertain. Germline CDR1 SGHAT, CDR2 FQNNGV. This CDR3 has 15 residues. The V and J ends lost 3 bases and 10 bases respectively, with 16 bases between them.

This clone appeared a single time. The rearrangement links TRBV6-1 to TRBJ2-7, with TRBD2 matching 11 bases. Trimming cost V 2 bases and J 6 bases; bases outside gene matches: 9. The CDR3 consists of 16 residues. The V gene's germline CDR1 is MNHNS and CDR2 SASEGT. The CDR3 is CASSEMLAGGAGEQYF. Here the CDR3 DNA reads TGTGCCAGCAGTGAAATGCTAGCGGGGGGTGCAGGCGAGCAGTACTTC.

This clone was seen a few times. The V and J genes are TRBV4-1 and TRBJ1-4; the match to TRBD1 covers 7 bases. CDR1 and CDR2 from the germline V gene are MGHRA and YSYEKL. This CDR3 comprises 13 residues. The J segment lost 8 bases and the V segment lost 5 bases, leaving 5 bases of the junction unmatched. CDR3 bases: TGCGCCAGCAGCGCGCCAGGGGGAGAAAAACTGTTTTTT. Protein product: CASSAPGGEKLFF.

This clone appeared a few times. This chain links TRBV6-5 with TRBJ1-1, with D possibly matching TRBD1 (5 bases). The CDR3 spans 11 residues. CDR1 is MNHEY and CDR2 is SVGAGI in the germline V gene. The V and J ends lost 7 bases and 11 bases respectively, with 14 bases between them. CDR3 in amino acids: CASTTARGAFF. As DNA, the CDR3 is TGTGCCAGCACCACCGCGCGGGGGGCTTTCTTT.